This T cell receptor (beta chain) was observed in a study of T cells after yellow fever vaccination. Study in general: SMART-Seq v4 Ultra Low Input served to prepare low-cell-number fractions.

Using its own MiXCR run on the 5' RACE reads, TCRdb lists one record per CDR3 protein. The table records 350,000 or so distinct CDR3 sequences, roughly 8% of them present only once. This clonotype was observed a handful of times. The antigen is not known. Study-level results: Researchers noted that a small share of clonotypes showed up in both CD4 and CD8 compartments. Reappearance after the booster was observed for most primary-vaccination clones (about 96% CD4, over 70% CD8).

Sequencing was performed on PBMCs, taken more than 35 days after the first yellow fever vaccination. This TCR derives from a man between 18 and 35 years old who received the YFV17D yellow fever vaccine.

Here the CDR3 DNA reads TGTGCCAGCAGTTACTTTCAAAGGGGGTATGGCTACACCTTC. Translated: CASSYFQRGYGYTF. J is TRBJ1-2 and V is TRBV6-5, with a possible D match to TRBD1 (6 bases). Trimming removed 1 base at V and 5 bases at J, with 11 bases between. This CDR3 is built from 14 residues. Germline CDR1 reads MNHEY; CDR2 reads SVGAGI.